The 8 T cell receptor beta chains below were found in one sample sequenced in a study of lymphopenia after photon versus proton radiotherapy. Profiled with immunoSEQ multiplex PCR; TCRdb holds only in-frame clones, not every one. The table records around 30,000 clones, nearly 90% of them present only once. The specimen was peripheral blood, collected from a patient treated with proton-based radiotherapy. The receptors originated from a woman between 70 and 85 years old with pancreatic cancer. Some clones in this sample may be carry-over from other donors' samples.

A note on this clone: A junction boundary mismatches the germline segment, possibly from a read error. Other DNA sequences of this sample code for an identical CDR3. The CDR3 sequence: CACTNLAGGQYF. The CDR3 coding sequence is TGTGCCTGTACCAATTTGGCGGGAGGGCAGTACTTT. The J gene is TRBJ2-7, the V gene TRBV30; TRBD2 aligns across 9 bases. There are 12 residues in the CDR3. Germline loops: CDR1 GTSNPN, CDR2 SVGIG (reference sequence).

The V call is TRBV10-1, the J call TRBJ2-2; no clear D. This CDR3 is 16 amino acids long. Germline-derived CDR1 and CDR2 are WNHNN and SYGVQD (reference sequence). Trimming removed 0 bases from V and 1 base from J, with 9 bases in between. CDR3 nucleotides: TGCGCCAGCAGTGAGTCGGCAGGCTTGAACACCGGGGAGCTGTTTTTT. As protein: CASSESAGLNTGELFF.

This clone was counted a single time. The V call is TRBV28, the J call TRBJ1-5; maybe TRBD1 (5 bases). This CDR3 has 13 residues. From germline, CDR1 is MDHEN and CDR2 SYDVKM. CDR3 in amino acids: CAATVNLRQPQHF. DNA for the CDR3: TGTGCTGCGACAGTAAACTTACGTCAGCCCCAGCATTTT.

The CDR3 DNA is TGCGCCAGCTCTAACTCCGGGACGGTGGGTGCGTTCTTC. Translation gives CASSNSGTVGAFF. The chain recombines TRBV10-1 with TRBJ2-1; either TRBD1 or TRBD2 may fit D (5 bases each). Per germline, CDR1 WNHNN and CDR2 SYGVQD (reference sequence). Trimming removed 8 bases at V and 15 bases at J, with 23 bases between. This CDR3 has 13 residues.

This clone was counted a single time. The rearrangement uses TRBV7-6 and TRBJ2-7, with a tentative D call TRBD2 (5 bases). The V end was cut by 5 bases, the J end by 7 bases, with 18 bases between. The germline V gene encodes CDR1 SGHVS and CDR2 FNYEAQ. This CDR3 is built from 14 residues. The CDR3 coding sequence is TGTGCCAGCAGCCCAGGAGTACCCACGGGGGAGCAGTACTTC. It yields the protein CASSPGVPTGEQYF.

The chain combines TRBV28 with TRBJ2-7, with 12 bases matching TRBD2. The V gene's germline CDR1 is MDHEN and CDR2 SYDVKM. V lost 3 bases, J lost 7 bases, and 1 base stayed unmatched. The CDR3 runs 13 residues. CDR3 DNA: TGTGCCAGCAGTTTGCTAGCGGGAGGGGAGCAGTACTTC. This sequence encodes CASSLLAGGEQYF.

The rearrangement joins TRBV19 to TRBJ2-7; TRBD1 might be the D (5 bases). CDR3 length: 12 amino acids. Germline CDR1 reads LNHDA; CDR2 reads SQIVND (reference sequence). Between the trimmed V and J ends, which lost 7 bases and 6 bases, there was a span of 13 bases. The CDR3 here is CASTRQGGEQYF. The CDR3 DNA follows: TGTGCCAGTACAAGGCAGGGCGGCGAGCAGTACTTC.

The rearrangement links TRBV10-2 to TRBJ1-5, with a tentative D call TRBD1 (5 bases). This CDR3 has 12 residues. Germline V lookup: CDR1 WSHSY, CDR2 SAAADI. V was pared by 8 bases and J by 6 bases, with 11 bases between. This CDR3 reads CASRDQGQPQHF. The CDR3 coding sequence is TGCGCCAGCCGGGACCAGGGTCAGCCCCAGCATTTT.